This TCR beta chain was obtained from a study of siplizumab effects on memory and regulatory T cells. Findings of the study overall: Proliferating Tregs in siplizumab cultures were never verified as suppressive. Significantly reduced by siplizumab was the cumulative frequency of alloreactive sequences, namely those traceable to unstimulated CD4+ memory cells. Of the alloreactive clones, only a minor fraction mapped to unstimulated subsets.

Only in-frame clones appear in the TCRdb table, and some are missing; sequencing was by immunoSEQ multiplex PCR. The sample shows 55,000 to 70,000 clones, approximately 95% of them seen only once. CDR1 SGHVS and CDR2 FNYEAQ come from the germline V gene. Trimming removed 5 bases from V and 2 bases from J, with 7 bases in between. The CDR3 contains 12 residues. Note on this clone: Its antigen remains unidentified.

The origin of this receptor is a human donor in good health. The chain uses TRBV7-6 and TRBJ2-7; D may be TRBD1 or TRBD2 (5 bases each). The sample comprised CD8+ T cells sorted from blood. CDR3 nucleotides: TGTGCCAGCAGCCCGGGGCCCTACGAGCAGTACTTC. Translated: CASSPGPYEQYF.